The 7 T cell receptor beta chains below were found in one sample sequenced in a study of blood T cell repertoires in COVID-19. Sequenced by immunoSEQ multiplex PCR; TCRdb stores in-frame clones only, minus some. The repertoire holds under 250,000 clones, approximately 84% seen once, with less than 4.5% in the top ten. The specimen was peripheral blood. The receptor source for this set is a man in his fifties or sixties with acute or convalescent COVID-19.

This clone came up once. This rearrangement joins TRBV10-2 to TRBJ1-1; 9 bases are a match to TRBD1. Germline values: CDR1 WSHSY, CDR2 SAAADI. V lost 3 bases to trimming and J lost 10 bases; unmatched junction nucleotides: 3. This CDR3 has 12 residues. The CDR3 DNA reads TGCGCCAGCAGTGAACAGGACAGGGGAGCTTTCTTT. This codes for CASSEQDRGAFF.

The chain couples TRBV9 to TRBJ2-5; D may be TRBD1 (6 bases). The V gene's germline CDR1 is SGDLS and CDR2 YYNGEE. V lost 0 bases to trimming and J lost 5 bases, with 14 bases between them. This CDR3 contains 15 residues. The CDR3, as DNA: TGTGCCAGCAGCGTAGCGTTACAGGGCGTCGAGACCCAGTACTTC. It specifies CASSVALQGVETQYF.

The rearrangement joins TRBV2 to TRBJ1-5, with TRBD1 as a possible D gene (6 bases). The CDR3 has 14 amino acids. V was shortened by 5 bases and J by 6 bases, with 14 bases between the two germline ends. Germline CDR1 reads SNHLY; CDR2 reads FYNNEI. This CDR3 reads CASSIGGGGQPQHF. The DNA of the CDR3 is TGTGCCAGCAGTATCGGGGGGGGCGGTCAGCCCCAGCATTTT.

The chain carries TRBV6-5 and TRBJ2-7; maybe TRBD2 (6 bases). V was cut by 2 bases and J by 3 bases, with 11 bases left in between. The V gene's germline CDR1 is MNHEY and CDR2 SVGAGI. The CDR3 totals 14 residues. The CDR3 reads CASSYGGANYEQYF. In DNA form, the CDR3 reads TGTGCCAGCAGTTACGGCGGGGCCAACTACGAGCAGTACTTC.

The chain carries TRBV10-2 and TRBJ2-7; possible D gene TRBD2, 5 bases. Germline assignment: CDR1 WSHSY and CDR2 SAAADI. V lost 8 bases to trimming and J lost 2 bases, with 13 bases between them. The CDR3 runs 13 residues. The CDR3 sequence: CASLGSPAYEQYF. CDR3 DNA: TGCGCCAGCCTTGGGAGTCCGGCCTACGAGCAGTACTTC.

The rearrangement joins TRBV19 to TRBJ2-7; 7 bases fit TRBD1. Per the germline V gene, CDR1 is LNHDA and CDR2 is SQIVND (reference sequence). With 6 bases clipped from V and 1 base from J, the junction kept 6 bases outside the gene matches. This CDR3 region has 14 residues. CDR3 protein: CASSSRQGSYEQYF. CDR3 nucleotides: TGTGCCAGTAGCAGCCGACAGGGTTCCTACGAGCAGTACTTC.

V and J are TRBV6-5 and TRBJ1-1; D perhaps matches TRBD1 (6 bases). Trimming removed 6 bases at V and 4 bases at J, with 12 bases between. CDR1 MNHEY and CDR2 SVGAGI come from the germline V gene. The CDR3 extends over 13 amino acids. CDR3 in amino acids: CASRPQGVTEAFF. CDR3 nucleotides: TGTGCCAGCAGACCACAGGGCGTCACTGAAGCTTTCTTT.